A single sample is the source of the 14 T cell receptor beta chains below, sequenced in a study of blood T cell repertoires in COVID-19. Assay used: immunoSEQ multiplex PCR; TCRdb lists only in-frame clones, some missing. The sample gives under 200,000 clones, roughly 90% of which show up once; about a tenth is in the top ten. Sequencing used peripheral blood. The receptor set was obtained from a woman aged 60-70 years with COVID-19, enrolled during active disease.

This chain uses TRBV19 with TRBJ1-6, with TRBD1 identical over 8 bases. CDR1 is LNHDA, CDR2 SQIVND, per germline (reference sequence). CDR3 size: 14 residues. V shed 6 bases, J shed 7 bases, and the junction held 5 bases outside the gene matches. CDR3 loop: CASSDHRGNSPLHF. CDR3 DNA: TGTGCCAGTAGCGATCACAGGGGGAATTCACCCCTCCACTTT.

The chain couples TRBV28 to TRBJ2-5, with 9 bases matching TRBD1. The ends lost 3 bases at V and 2 bases at J; junction bases unmatched: 4. Per germline, CDR1 MDHEN and CDR2 SYDVKM. The CDR3 has 15 amino acids. The CDR3 region is CASSFLTGGQETQYF. In nucleotides, the CDR3 is TGTGCCAGCAGTTTCCTGACAGGGGGGCAAGAGACCCAGTACTTC.

This rearrangement joins TRBV15 to TRBJ2-2; maybe TRBD1 (6 bases). The germline V and J ends were trimmed by 0 bases and 6 bases, with 14 bases remaining between them. Germline CDR1 reads LNHNV; CDR2 reads YYDKDF (reference sequence). The CDR3 is made up of 16 amino acids. For the CDR3, the DNA is TGTGCCACCAGCAGAGATCCTACCAACAGGGCCGGGGAGCTGTTTTTT. Protein: CATSRDPTNRAGELFF.

V gene TRBV30 combines with J gene TRBJ2-2; D is unclear. Per germline, CDR1 GTSNPN and CDR2 SVGIG (reference sequence). Trimming shortened V by 4 bases and J by 4 bases, and 10 bases separated the two germline ends. This CDR3 has 13 residues. As DNA, the CDR3 is TGTGCCTGGAATAAACAGATCACCGGGGAGCTGTTTTTT. Translated: CAWNKQITGELFF.

This clone was seen a single time. The J gene is TRBJ1-5, the V gene TRBV6-5, with D uncertain. The V gene's germline CDR1 is MNHEY and CDR2 SVGAGI. The CDR3 spans 15 residues. The V and J ends lost 5 bases and 6 bases respectively, with 17 bases between them. The CDR3 is CASSPRTTSPQPQHF. In DNA, the CDR3 is TGTGCCAGCAGTCCTCGTACAACCTCCCCTCAGCCCCAGCATTTT.

The chain carries TRBV24-1 and TRBJ1-1, with D uncertain. This CDR3 is built from 17 residues. Deletions cut 0 bases from V and 1 base from J, with 14 bases between. The germline V gene has CDR1 KGHDR and CDR2 SFDVKD. In nucleotides, the CDR3 is TGTGCCACCAGTGATTTGTTCAGCGTACGACCGAACACTGAAGCTTTCTTT. It encodes CATSDLFSVRPNTEAFF.

This clone showed up just once. The genes are TRBV10-3 and TRBJ2-1; 9 bases agree with TRBD2. The CDR3 covers 13 residues. The junction had 3 bases not matched to a gene; V was cut back by 6 bases and J by 6 bases. From germline, CDR1 is ENHRY and CDR2 SYGVKD. CDR3 loop: CAIRASGINEQFF. The CDR3 DNA sequence: TGTGCCATCAGAGCTAGCGGGATCAATGAGCAGTTCTTC.

The chain uses TRBV5-6 and TRBJ1-1; 10 nucleotides align to TRBD1. This CDR3 region has 15 residues. The V and J ends lost 4 bases and 7 bases, in that order; junction bases with no gene match: 10. Germline V gives CDR1 SGHDT, CDR2 YYEEEE. The chain's CDR3 is CASSPGTGVAYEAFF. CDR3 DNA sequence: TGTGCCAGCAGCCCTGGGACAGGGGTTGCTTATGAAGCTTTCTTT.

The V call is TRBV19, the J call TRBJ2-1, with 8 positions matching TRBD1. The CDR3 consists of 14 residues. Trimming took 8 bases from V and 3 from J; bases not matched to a gene: 6. The germline CDR1 and CDR2 sequences are LNHDA and SQIVND (reference sequence). CDR3 DNA sequence: TGTGCCAGTGGAGCTGGACAGGGCTACAATGAGCAGTTCTTC. Its protein is CASGAGQGYNEQFF.

The V and J genes are TRBV27 and TRBJ2-1, with TRBD2 matching over 10 bases. This CDR3 is 16 amino acids long. J was trimmed by 6 bases and V by 0 bases; bases with no gene match: 5. The V gene's germline CDR1 is MNHEY and CDR2 SMNVEV (reference sequence). The CDR3 loop reads CASSLSSGRLSNEQFF. In DNA, the CDR3 is TGTGCCAGCAGTTTATCTAGCGGGAGGTTATCCAATGAGCAGTTCTTC.

The V gene is TRBV6-4, the J gene TRBJ2-3; TRBD2 matches 8 bases. Trimming took 0 bases from V and 4 from J; bases not matched to a gene: 0. Germline CDR1 MRHNA, CDR2 SNTAGT. The CDR3 is 14 amino acids. The CDR3 protein is CASSDSLAADTQYF. The DNA for the CDR3 is TGTGCCAGCAGTGACTCACTAGCGGCAGATACGCAGTATTTT.

This chain uses TRBV30 with TRBJ2-7, with 14 nucleotides matching TRBD2. This CDR3 contains 15 residues. The junction had 6 bases not matched to a gene; V was cut back by 2 bases and J by 6 bases. Germline CDR1 and CDR2: GTSNPN and SVGIG (reference sequence). The CDR3 protein is CAWSTTSGRAFEQYF. In DNA form, the CDR3 reads TGTGCCTGGAGTACGACTAGCGGGAGGGCCTTCGAGCAGTACTTC.

This rearrangement joins TRBV7-9 to TRBJ1-1; D uncertain. Looked up from germline, CDR1 is SEHNR and CDR2 is FQNEAQ (reference sequence). This CDR3 comprises 16 residues. V lost 2 bases, J lost 0 bases, and 13 bases lay in between. The DNA of the CDR3 is TGTGCCAGCAGCTTACATCGGGAATACCTGAACACTGAAGCTTTCTTT. It yields the protein CASSLHREYLNTEAFF. Full variable domain (outside the CDR3, taken from reference TRBV7-9 and TRBJ1-1): DTGVSQNPRHKITKRGQNVTFRCDPISEHNRLYWYRQTLGQGPEFLTYFQNEAQLEKSRLLSDRFSAERPKGSFSTLEIQRTEQGDSAMYLCASSLHREYLNTEAFFGQGTRLTVV.

This chain links TRBV3-1 (or the pseudogene TRBV3-2) with TRBJ1-3, with TRBD1 as a possible D gene (5 bases). The CDR3 extends over 14 amino acids. Between the trimmed V and J ends, which lost 7 bases and 0 bases, there was a span of 10 bases. Germline CDR1 LGHDT, CDR2 YNNKEL (reference sequence). CDR3 residues: CASIRTFSGNTIYF. In DNA, the CDR3 is TGTGCCAGCATTCGGACATTCTCTGGAAACACCATATATTTT.